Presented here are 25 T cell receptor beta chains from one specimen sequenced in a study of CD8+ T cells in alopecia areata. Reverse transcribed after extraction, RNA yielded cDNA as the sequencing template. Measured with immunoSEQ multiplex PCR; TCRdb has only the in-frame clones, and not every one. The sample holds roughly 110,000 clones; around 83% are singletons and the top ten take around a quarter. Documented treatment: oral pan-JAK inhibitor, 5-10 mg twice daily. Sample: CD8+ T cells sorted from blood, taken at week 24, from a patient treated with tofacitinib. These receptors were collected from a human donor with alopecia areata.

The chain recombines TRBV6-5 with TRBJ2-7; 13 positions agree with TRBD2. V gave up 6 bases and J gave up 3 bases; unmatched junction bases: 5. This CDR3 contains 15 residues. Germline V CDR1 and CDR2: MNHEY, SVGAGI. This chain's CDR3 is CASSPGTSGVYEQYF. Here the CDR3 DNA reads TGTGCCAGCAGCCCCGGGACTAGCGGGGTCTACGAGCAGTACTTC.

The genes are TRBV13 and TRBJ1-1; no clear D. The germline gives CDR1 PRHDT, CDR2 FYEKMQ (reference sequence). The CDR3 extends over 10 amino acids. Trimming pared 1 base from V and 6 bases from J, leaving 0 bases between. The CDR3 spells CASSLAEAFF. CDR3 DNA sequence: TGTGCCAGCAGCTTAGCTGAAGCTTTCTTT.

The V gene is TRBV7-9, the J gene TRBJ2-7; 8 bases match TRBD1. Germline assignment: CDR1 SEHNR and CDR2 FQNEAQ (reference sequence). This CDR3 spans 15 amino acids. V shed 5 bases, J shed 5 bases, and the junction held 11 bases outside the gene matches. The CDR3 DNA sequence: TGTGCCAGCAGCACCAAAGGACAGGGTGGGGACGAGCAGTACTTC. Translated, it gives CASSTKGQGGDEQYF. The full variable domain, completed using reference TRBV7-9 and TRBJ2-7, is DTGVSQNPRHKITKRGQNVTFRCDPISEHNRLYWYRQTLGQGPEFLTYFQNEAQLEKSRLLSDRFSAERPKGSFSTLEIQRTEQGDSAMYLCASSTKGQGGDEQYFGPGTRLTVT.

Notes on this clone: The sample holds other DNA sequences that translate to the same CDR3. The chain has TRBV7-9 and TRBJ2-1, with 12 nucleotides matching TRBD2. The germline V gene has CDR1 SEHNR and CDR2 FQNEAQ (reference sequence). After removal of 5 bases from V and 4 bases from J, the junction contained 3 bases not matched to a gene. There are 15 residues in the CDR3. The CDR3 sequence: CASSLTSGGYNEQFF. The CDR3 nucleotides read TGTGCCAGCAGCCTAACTAGCGGGGGGTACAATGAGCAGTTCTTC.

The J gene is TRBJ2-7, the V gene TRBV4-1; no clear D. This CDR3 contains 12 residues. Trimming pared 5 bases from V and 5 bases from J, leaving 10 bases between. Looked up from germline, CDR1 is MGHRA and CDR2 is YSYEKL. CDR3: CASSSEVDEQYF. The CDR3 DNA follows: TGCGCCAGCAGCTCAGAGGTGGACGAGCAGTACTTC.

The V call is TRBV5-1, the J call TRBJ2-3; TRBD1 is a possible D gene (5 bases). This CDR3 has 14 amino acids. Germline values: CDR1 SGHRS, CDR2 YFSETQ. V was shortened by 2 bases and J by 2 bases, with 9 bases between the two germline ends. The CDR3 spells CASSLWGYTDTQYF. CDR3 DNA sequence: TGCGCCAGCAGCTTATGGGGCTACACAGATACGCAGTATTTT.

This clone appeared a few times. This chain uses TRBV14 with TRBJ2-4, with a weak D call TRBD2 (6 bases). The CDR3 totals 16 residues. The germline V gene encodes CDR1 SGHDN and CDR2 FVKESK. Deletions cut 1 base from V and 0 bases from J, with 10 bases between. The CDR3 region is CASSQGVGGAKNIQYF. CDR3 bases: TGTGCCAGCAGCCAAGGAGTGGGGGGAGCCAAAAACATTCAGTACTTC.

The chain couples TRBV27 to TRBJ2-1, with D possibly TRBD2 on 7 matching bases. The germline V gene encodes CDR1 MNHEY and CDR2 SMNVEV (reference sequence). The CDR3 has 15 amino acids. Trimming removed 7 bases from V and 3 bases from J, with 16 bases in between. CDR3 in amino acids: CASISRGASYNEQFF. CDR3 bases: TGTGCCAGCATCTCTCGGGGGGCCAGCTACAATGAGCAGTTCTTC.

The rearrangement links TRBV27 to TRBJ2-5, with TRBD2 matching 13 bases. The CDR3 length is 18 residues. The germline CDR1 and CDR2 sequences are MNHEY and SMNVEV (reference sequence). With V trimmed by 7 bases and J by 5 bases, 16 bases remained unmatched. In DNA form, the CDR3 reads TGTGCCAGCACCAAATCCCTGACTAGCGGGGGGCCCGGGGAGACCCAGTACTTC. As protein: CASTKSLTSGGPGETQYF.

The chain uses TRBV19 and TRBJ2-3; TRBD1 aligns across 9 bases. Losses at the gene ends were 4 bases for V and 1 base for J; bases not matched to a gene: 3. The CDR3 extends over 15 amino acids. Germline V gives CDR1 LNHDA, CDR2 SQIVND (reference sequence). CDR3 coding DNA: TGTGCCAGTAGTACCCGGGACAGGGGCACAGATACGCAGTATTTT. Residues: CASSTRDRGTDTQYF.

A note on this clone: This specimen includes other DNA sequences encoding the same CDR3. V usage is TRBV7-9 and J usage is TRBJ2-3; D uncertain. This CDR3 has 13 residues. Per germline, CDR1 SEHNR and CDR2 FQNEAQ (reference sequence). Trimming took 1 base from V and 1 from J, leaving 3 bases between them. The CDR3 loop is CASSLGGTDTQYF. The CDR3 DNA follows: TGTGCCAGCAGCTTAGGGGGCACAGATACGCAGTATTTT.

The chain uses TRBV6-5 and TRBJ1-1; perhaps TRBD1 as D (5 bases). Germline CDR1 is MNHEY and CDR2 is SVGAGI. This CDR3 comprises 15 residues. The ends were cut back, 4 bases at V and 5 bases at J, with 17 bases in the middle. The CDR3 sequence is CASSFVTPEGTEAFF. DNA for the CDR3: TGTGCCAGCAGTTTCGTGACCCCCGAGGGGACTGAAGCTTTCTTT.

CDR3 protein: CSVDSEGRGLAGAKFF. For the CDR3, the DNA is TGCAGCGTTGACTCCGAGGGCCGAGGACTAGCGGGGGCTAAGTTCTTC. The rearrangement joins TRBV29-1 to TRBJ2-1; 13 positions match TRBD2. Losses at the gene ends were 3 bases for V and 14 bases for J; bases not matched to a gene: 16. The CDR3 has 16 residues. Germline CDR1 reads SQVTM; CDR2 reads ANQGSEA.

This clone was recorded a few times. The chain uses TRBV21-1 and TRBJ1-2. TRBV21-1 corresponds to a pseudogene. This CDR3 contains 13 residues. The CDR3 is CAAVGCSNYGYTF. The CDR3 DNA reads TGTGCCGCGGTAGGGTGCTCTAACTATGGCTACACCTTC.

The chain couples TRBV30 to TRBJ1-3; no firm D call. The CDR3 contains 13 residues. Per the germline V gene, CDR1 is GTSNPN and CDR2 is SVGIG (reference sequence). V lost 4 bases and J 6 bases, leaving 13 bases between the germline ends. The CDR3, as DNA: TGTGCCTGGATGTCCGACCGACAAAACACCATATATTTT. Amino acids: CAWMSDRQNTIYF. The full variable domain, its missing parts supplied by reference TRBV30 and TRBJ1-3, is SQTIHQWPATLVQPVGSPLSLECTVEGTSNPNLYWYRQAAGRGLQLLFYSVGIGQISSEVPQNLSASRPQDRQFILSSKKLLLSDSGFYLCAWMSDRQNTIYFGEGSWLTVV.

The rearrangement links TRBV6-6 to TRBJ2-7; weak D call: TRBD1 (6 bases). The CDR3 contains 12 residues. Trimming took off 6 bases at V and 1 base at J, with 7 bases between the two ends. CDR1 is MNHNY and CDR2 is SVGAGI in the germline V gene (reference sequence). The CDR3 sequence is CASRDSSYEQYF. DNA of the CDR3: TGTGCCAGCAGGGACAGTTCCTACGAGCAGTACTTC.

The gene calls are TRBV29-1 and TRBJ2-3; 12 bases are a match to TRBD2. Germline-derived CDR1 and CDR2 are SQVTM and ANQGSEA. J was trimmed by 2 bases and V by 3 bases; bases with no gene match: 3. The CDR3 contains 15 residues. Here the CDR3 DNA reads TGCAGCGTTGACACTAGCGGGGGGCTCACAGATACGCAGTATTTT. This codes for CSVDTSGGLTDTQYF.

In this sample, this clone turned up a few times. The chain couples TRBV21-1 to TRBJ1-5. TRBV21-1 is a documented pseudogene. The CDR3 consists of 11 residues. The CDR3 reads CASTRYQPQHF. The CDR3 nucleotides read TGTGCCAGCACTAGGTATCAGCCCCAGCATTTT.

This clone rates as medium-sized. CDR3: CASSFGLTQYF. In DNA form, the CDR3 reads TGTGCCAGTAGTTTCGGTCTTACGCAGTATTTT. The chain recombines TRBV19 with TRBJ2-3; D is undetermined. The CDR3 loop spans 11 amino acids. Germline lookup yields CDR1 LNHDA and CDR2 SQIVND (reference sequence). Trimming removed 5 bases at V and 8 bases at J, with 8 bases between.

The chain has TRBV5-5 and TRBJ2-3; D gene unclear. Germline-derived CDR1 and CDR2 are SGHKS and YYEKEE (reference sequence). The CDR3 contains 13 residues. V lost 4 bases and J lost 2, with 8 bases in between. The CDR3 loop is CASSTDPTDTQYF. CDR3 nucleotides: TGTGCCAGCAGCACGGACCCCACAGATACGCAGTATTTT.

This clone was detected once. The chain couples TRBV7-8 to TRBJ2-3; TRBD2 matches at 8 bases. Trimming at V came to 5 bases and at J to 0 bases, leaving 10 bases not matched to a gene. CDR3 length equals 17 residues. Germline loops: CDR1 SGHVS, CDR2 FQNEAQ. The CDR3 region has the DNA TGTGCCAGCAGCCACCGCTTAGCGGGGACTAGCACAGATACGCAGTATTTT. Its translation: CASSHRLAGTSTDTQYF.

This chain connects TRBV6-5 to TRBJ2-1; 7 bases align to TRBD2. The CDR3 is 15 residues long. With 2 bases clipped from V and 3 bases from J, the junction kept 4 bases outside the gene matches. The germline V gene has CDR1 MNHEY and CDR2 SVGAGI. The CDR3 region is CASSYASGVYNEQFF. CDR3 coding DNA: TGTGCCAGCAGTTACGCTAGCGGCGTCTACAATGAGCAGTTCTTC.

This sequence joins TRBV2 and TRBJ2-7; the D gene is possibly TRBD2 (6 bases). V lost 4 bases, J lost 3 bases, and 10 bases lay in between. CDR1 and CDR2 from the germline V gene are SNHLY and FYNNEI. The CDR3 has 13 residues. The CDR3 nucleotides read TGTGCCAGCAGTGGCGGGGAGGTCTACGAGCAGTACTTC. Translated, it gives CASSGGEVYEQYF.

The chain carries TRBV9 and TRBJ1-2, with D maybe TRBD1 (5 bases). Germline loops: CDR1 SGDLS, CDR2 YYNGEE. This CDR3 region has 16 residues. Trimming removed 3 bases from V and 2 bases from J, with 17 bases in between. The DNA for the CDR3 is TGTGCCAGCAGCGCCGGTCTAACAGGCCCGAACTATGGCTACACCTTC. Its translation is CASSAGLTGPNYGYTF.

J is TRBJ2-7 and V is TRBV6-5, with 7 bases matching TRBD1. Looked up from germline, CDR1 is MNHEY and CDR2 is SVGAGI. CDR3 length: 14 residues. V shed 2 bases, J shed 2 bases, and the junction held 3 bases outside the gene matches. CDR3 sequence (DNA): TGTGCCAGCAGTTACACAGGGGTTCCCTACGAGCAGTACTTC. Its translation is CASSYTGVPYEQYF.